This T cell receptor (beta chain) was documented in a study of T cell changes during pregnancy in multiple sclerosis. The repertoire was sequenced with immunoSEQ multiplex PCR; TCRdb's copy has only in-frame clones and lacks some. The sample lists 79,000 or so clones; just over 90% were seen once. Trimming removed 1 base from V and 0 bases from J, with 9 bases in between. This CDR3 region has 16 residues. CDR1 LNHNV and CDR2 YYDKDF come from the germline V gene (reference sequence). The chain joins TRBV15 to TRBJ1-4, with unresolved D. Source: CD4+ T cells from peripheral blood mononuclear cells, taken before pregnancy. The TCR originated in a female donor with multiple sclerosis, enrolled in a pregnancy study. CDR3 sequence: CATSRVSGSTNEKLFF. The CDR3 nucleotides are TGTGCCACCAGCAGAGTCTCGGGGTCAACTAATGAAAAACTGTTTTTT.